These 31 T cell receptor beta chains were all obtained from the same sample, sequenced in a study of PD-L1 blockade in urothelial cancer. Regarding time point: pretreatment peripheral blood. Data came from immunoSEQ multiplex PCR; TCRdb stores just in-frame clones and leaves some out. The sample shows approximately 90,000 clones, 90% of them seen only once. Sequencing used PBMCs, obtained around atezolizumab (anti-PD-L1) treatment. Receptors were obtained from a man aged 55 to 70 with urothelial cancer.

This chain links TRBV29-1 with TRBJ2-5; 8 nucleotides agree with TRBD1. Trimming at V came to 6 bases and at J to 10 bases, leaving 13 bases not matched to a gene. The CDR3 extends over 13 amino acids. The germline V gene has CDR1 SQVTM and CDR2 ANQGSEA. Written as DNA, the CDR3 is TGCAGCGTCCTCGGGACAGGAGCCCACAACCAGTACTTC. Residues: CSVLGTGAHNQYF.

This rearrangement joins TRBV28 to TRBJ2-7; D is perhaps TRBD1 (7 bases). The V and J ends lost 6 bases and 4 bases respectively, with 13 bases between them. Germline-derived CDR1 and CDR2 are MDHEN and SYDVKM. This CDR3 contains 13 residues. CDR3 sequence (DNA): TGTGCCAGCAGCCAGGGGGGTGAGTACGAGCAGTACTTC. Encoded protein: CASSQGGEYEQYF. Full variable domain (missing parts from reference TRBV28 and TRBJ2-7): DVKVTQSSRYLVKRTGEKVFLECVQDMDHENMFWYRQDPGLGLRLIYFSYDVKMKEKGDIPEGYSVSREKKERFSLILESASTNQTSMYLCASSQGGEYEQYFGPGTRLTVT.

V and J are TRBV18 and TRBJ2-5, with 10 positions matching TRBD2. With 1 base clipped from V and 2 bases from J, the junction kept 4 bases outside the gene matches. The germline CDR1 and CDR2 sequences are KGHSH and LQKENI. The CDR3 spans 16 residues. The DNA of the CDR3 is TGTGCCAGCTCACCACGGCCTAGCGGGAGTCAAGAGACCCAGTACTTC. Protein sequence: CASSPRPSGSQETQYF. Together with reference TRBV18 and TRBJ2-5, the CDR3 gives the full variable domain: NAGVMQNPRHLVRRRGQEARLRCSPMKGHSHVYWYRQLPEEGLKFMVYLQKENIIDESGMPKERFSAEFPKEGPSILRIQQVVRGDSAAYFCASSPRPSGSQETQYFGPGTRLLVL.

The chain is built from TRBV5-1 and TRBJ2-7; 10 bases match TRBD1. Trimming cost V 4 bases and J 12 bases; bases outside gene matches: 10. This CDR3 has 13 residues. Germline CDR1 SGHRS, CDR2 YFSETQ. The CDR3 DNA sequence: TGCGCCAGCAGCCCCGGGACAGGGGAGGAATGGTACTTC. Translated, it gives CASSPGTGEEWYF.

The gene calls are TRBV4-2 and TRBJ1-3; no clear D. The germline gives CDR1 LGHNA, CDR2 YNFKEQ. The CDR3 loop spans 14 amino acids. V dropped 0 bases and J dropped 2 bases, with 5 bases sitting between them. This CDR3 is CASSQEAAGNTIYF. CDR3 sequence (DNA): TGTGCCAGCAGCCAAGAGGCAGCTGGAAACACCATATATTTT.

This clone has a handful of counts. This chain uses TRBV29-1 with TRBJ2-5; 8 positions agree with TRBD2. This CDR3 comprises 14 residues. The germline V gene has CDR1 SQVTM and CDR2 ANQGSEA. Trimming took 8 bases from V and 4 from J; bases not matched to a gene: 12. For the CDR3, the DNA is TGCAGCTACGGGGGGAGCGGGAGACGAGAGACCCAGTACTTC. Translated, it gives CSYGGSGRRETQYF. The full variable domain, its missing parts supplied by reference TRBV29-1 and TRBJ2-5, is SAVISQKPSRDICQRGTSLTIQCQVDSQVTMMFWYRQQPGQSLTLIATANQGSEATYESGFVIDKFPISRPNLTFSTLTVSNMSPEDSSIYLCSYGGSGRRETQYFGPGTRLLVL.

This clone occurred once. The genes are TRBV19 and TRBJ1-4; D not certain. CDR1 and CDR2 from the germline V gene are LNHDA and SQIVND (reference sequence). Trimming cost V 1 base and J 0 bases, with 27 bases left between them. The CDR3 covers 22 residues. The CDR3 spells CASSIVIGGRILDNATNEKLFF. The DNA for the CDR3 is TGTGCCAGTAGTATAGTTATTGGTGGCAGAATTCTTGATAATGCAACTAATGAAAAACTGTTTTTT.

V is TRBV6-5 and J is TRBJ1-1; 10 bases are a match to TRBD1. Looked up from germline, CDR1 is MNHEY and CDR2 is SVGAGI. V lost 6 bases and J lost 9; bases outside the gene matches: 4. This CDR3 is 12 amino acids long. In DNA form, the CDR3 reads TGTGCCAGCAGGGGGACAGGGGAGAAAGCTTTCTTT. Amino acids: CASRGTGEKAFF.

The J gene is TRBJ1-1, the V gene TRBV7-3; 8 bases map to TRBD1. The CDR3 is 17 amino acids. Germline loops: CDR1 SGHTA, CDR2 FQGTGA. J was trimmed by 1 base and V by 3 bases; bases with no gene match: 10. The CDR3 nucleotides read TGTGCCAGCAGCTTCGGGCAGGGGGCAAAAGGGAACACTGAAGCTTTCTTT. Translated: CASSFGQGAKGNTEAFF.

This chain links TRBV7-9 with TRBJ2-5; D possibly corresponds to TRBD1 (5 bases). Trimming cost V 5 bases and J 0 bases, with 16 bases left between them. This CDR3 has 16 residues. Germline V gene lookup returns CDR1 SEHNR and CDR2 FQNEAQ (reference sequence). The CDR3: CASSNRDRVYQETQYF. In DNA form, the CDR3 reads TGTGCCAGCAGCAACCGAGACAGAGTTTACCAAGAGACCCAGTACTTC.

The rearrangement links TRBV4-1 to TRBJ1-2; D is possibly TRBD1 (5 bases). The CDR3 contains 15 residues. Germline V gene sequence: CDR1 MGHRA, CDR2 YSYEKL. Trimming left V 1 base short and J 4 bases short, with 13 bases between. This CDR3 reads CASSQGGQGGYGYTF. The CDR3 nucleotides are TGCGCCAGCAGCCAAGGGGGCCAGGGTGGCTATGGCTACACCTTC.

V and J are TRBV4-2 and TRBJ2-3; 8 bases fit TRBD2. CDR3 length: 16 amino acids. J lost 3 bases, V lost 0 bases, and 5 bases had no gene match. Germline lookup yields CDR1 LGHNA and CDR2 YNFKEQ. CDR3 sequence (DNA): TGTGCCAGCAGCCAAGATGGGGGACTAGTGACAGATACGCAGTATTTT. Its translation: CASSQDGGLVTDTQYF.

The rearrangement links TRBV6-6 to TRBJ2-1; 7 nucleotides match TRBD1. With 10 bases clipped from V and 6 bases from J, the junction kept 9 bases outside the gene matches. This CDR3 is 13 amino acids long. Per the germline V gene, CDR1 is MNHNY and CDR2 is SVGAGI (reference sequence). CDR3 sequence (DNA): TGTGCCACCCGAACAGGGGCTGGCAATGAGCAGTTCTTC. Amino acids: CATRTGAGNEQFF.

This clone is a singleton in its sample. CDR3 residues: CASSLGTSGSHQETQYF. In DNA, the CDR3 is TGCGCCAGCAGCTTGGGGACTAGCGGGAGCCACCAAGAGACCCAGTACTTC. The rearrangement uses TRBV5-1 and TRBJ2-5; 13 bases fit TRBD2. CDR3 length: 17 residues. With V trimmed by 0 bases and J by 0 bases, 2 bases remained unmatched. CDR1 and CDR2 (germline): SGHRS, YFSETQ.

The chain joins TRBV13 to TRBJ2-2; D ambiguous. The V end was cut by 10 bases, the J end by 0 bases, with 15 bases between. The germline gives CDR1 PRHDT, CDR2 FYEKMQ (reference sequence). This CDR3 has 15 amino acids. The CDR3 spells CANSRRGSNTGELFF. CDR3 nucleotides: TGTGCCAACTCCCGGCGCGGTTCGAACACCGGGGAGCTGTTTTTT.

The chain uses TRBV5-4 and TRBJ2-4; tentative D call: TRBD1 (7 bases). The CDR3 has 17 residues. Germline CDR1 and CDR2: SGHNT and YYREEE (reference sequence). The ends were cut back, 0 bases at V and 0 bases at J, with 13 bases in the middle. CDR3 sequence: CASSLVQGGLAKNIQYF. CDR3 nucleotide sequence: TGTGCCAGCAGCTTGGTTCAGGGGGGATTAGCCAAAAACATTCAGTACTTC.

The chain links TRBV7-9 to TRBJ2-7; D possibly corresponds to TRBD1 (6 bases). Trimming stripped 5 bases from V and 6 bases from J, with 14 bases between. Germline loops: CDR1 SEHNR, CDR2 FQNEAQ (reference sequence). The CDR3 extends over 13 amino acids. The chain's CDR3 is CASSPGTGIEQYF. The DNA of the CDR3 is TGTGCCAGCAGCCCCGGCACAGGGATCGAGCAGTACTTC.

The CDR3 sequence is CASSESTARAEQYF. The CDR3 bases are TGCGCCAGCAGTGAGTCGACAGCCCGGGCAGAGCAGTACTTC. J is TRBJ2-7 and V is TRBV10-1, with TRBD1 as a possible D gene (5 bases). CDR1 and CDR2 from the germline V gene are WNHNN and SYGVQD (reference sequence). Trimming took off 0 bases at V and 7 bases at J, with 13 bases between the two ends. This CDR3 is built from 14 residues.

V usage is TRBV6-5 and J usage is TRBJ2-3, with 10 nucleotides matching TRBD1. CDR3 length: 15 residues. Germline loops: CDR1 MNHEY, CDR2 SVGAGI. With V trimmed by 4 bases and J by 6 bases, 7 bases remained unmatched. In DNA form, the CDR3 reads TGTGCCAGCAGTTCGGATGGACAGGGGGGGGATACGCAGTATTTT. Translating it yields CASSSDGQGGDTQYF.

The chain recombines TRBV2 with TRBJ1-3; D is perhaps TRBD1 (6 bases). Germline CDR1 is SNHLY and CDR2 is FYNNEI. This CDR3 contains 15 residues. Trimming cost V 1 base and J 7 bases, with 14 bases left between them. The CDR3 DNA follows: TGTGCCAGCAGTGAAGTTGGCAGGGGTTCGAACACCATATATTTT. It translates to CASSEVGRGSNTIYF. Combining the CDR3 with reference TRBV2 and TRBJ1-3 gives the whole variable domain EPEVTQTPSHQVTQMGQEVILRCVPISNHLYFYWYRQILGQKVEFLVSFYNNEISEKSEIFDDQFSVERPDGSNFTLKIRSTKLEDSAMYFCASSEVGRGSNTIYFGEGSWLTVV.

J is TRBJ2-1 and V is TRBV5-1, with TRBD2 identical over 13 bases. V was pared by 4 bases and J by 12 bases, with 16 bases of the junction left unmatched. The germline V gene has CDR1 SGHRS and CDR2 YFSETQ. The CDR3 consists of 17 residues. The CDR3 spells CASSTGTSGNLRLGQFF. In nucleotides, the CDR3 is TGCGCCAGCAGCACCGGGACTAGCGGGAATCTAAGATTAGGGCAGTTCTTC.

The chain recombines TRBV10-3 with TRBJ2-3; a possible D gene is TRBD2 (5 bases). Trimming stripped 3 bases from V and 0 bases from J, with 10 bases between. CDR1 is ENHRY and CDR2 is SYGVKD in the germline V gene. The CDR3 has 15 residues. CDR3 nucleotide sequence: TGTGCCATCAGTGACACTAGTGCTAGCACAGATACGCAGTATTTT. It is translated as CAISDTSASTDTQYF.

The genes are TRBV5-1 and TRBJ2-1; D might be TRBD2 (6 bases). The CDR3 spans 15 residues. Between the trimmed V and J ends, which lost 1 base and 2 bases, there was a span of 10 bases. Germline V gene data show CDR1 as SGHRS and CDR2 as YFSETQ. The CDR3 is CASSLLGLPYNEQFF. In nucleotides, the CDR3 is TGCGCCAGCAGCTTGCTGGGACTTCCCTACAATGAGCAGTTCTTC.

The sample holds one count of this clone. The chain employs TRBV6-4 and TRBJ2-1, with 9 bases fitting TRBD2. The germline CDR1 and CDR2 sequences are MRHNA and SNTAGT. This CDR3 region has 15 residues. The J segment lost 6 bases and the V segment lost 4 bases, leaving 7 bases of the junction unmatched. CDR3 in DNA: TGTGCCAGCAGTGTCCGAGCGGGGGGAGTCAATGAGCAGTTCTTC. Amino acid sequence: CASSVRAGGVNEQFF.

This clone was seen a handful of times. The gene calls are TRBV5-1 and TRBJ2-3, with TRBD2 as a possible D gene (5 bases). With 0 bases removed from V and 6 bases from J, the gap between germline ends came to 8 bases. Germline-derived CDR1 and CDR2 are SGHRS and YFSETQ. The CDR3 is made up of 13 amino acids. The CDR3, as DNA: TGCGCCAGCAGCTTGGGGCGGAGGGATACGCAGTATTTT. Translation: CASSLGRRDTQYF. The entire variable domain, with the rest obtained from reference TRBV5-1 and TRBJ2-3, is as follows: KAGVTQTPRYLIKTRGQQVTLSCSPISGHRSVSWYQQTPGQGLQFLFEYFSETQRNKGNFPGRFSGRQFSNSRSEMNVSTLELGDSALYLCASSLGRRDTQYFGPGTRLTVL.

The chain recombines TRBV6-5 with TRBJ2-7; 8 nucleotides agree with TRBD2. This CDR3 is built from 13 residues. CDR1 and CDR2 from the germline V gene are MNHEY and SVGAGI. The V and J ends lost 4 bases and 3 bases, in that order; junction bases with no gene match: 2. The CDR3: CASSSREGYEQYF. CDR3 nucleotide sequence: TGTGCCAGCAGTTCTCGGGAGGGCTACGAGCAGTACTTC.

The genes are TRBV4-3 and TRBJ2-1, with 7 bases lining up with TRBD2. This CDR3 spans 17 amino acids. Looked up from germline, CDR1 is LGHNA and CDR2 is YSLEER. J gave up 5 bases and V 4 bases, and 14 bases lay outside the gene matches. The CDR3 is CASSPKKGGRDDNEQFF. The CDR3 DNA reads TGCGCCAGCAGCCCCAAAAAGGGCGGGAGAGATGACAATGAGCAGTTCTTC.

This chain links TRBV9 with TRBJ2-1; D gene unclear. Germline loops: CDR1 SGDLS, CDR2 YYNGEE. The CDR3 has 15 residues. Trimming removed 1 base at V and 8 bases at J, with 16 bases between. The CDR3 sequence is CASSVSTALLYEQFF. The CDR3 DNA follows: TGTGCCAGCAGCGTATCGACTGCGCTATTGTATGAGCAGTTCTTC.

This chain joins TRBV5-1 and TRBJ2-2, with 10 nucleotides matching TRBD2. The V and J ends lost 0 bases and 3 bases, in that order; junction bases with no gene match: 2. CDR3 length: 16 amino acids. Germline loops: CDR1 SGHRS, CDR2 YFSETQ. CDR3 DNA sequence: TGCGCCAGCAGCTTGGGAGGGACTAGCGACACCGGGGAGCTGTTTTTT. Translated: CASSLGGTSDTGELFF.

The chain has TRBV6-8 and TRBJ2-7, with 9 bases lining up with TRBD2. This CDR3 has 12 amino acids. Germline lookup yields CDR1 MNHGY and CDR2 SAAAGT. CDR3 coding DNA: TGTGCGTGCGCGGGGGGGCCGGGAGAGCAGTACTTC. Its translation: CACAGGPGEQYF.

A few counts support this clone. The chain recombines TRBV11-2 with TRBJ1-3; D might be TRBD1 (6 bases). The CDR3 is 14 amino acids. V gave up 5 bases and J gave up 4 bases, with 12 bases separating them. Germline V gives CDR1 SGHAT, CDR2 FQNNGV. CDR3 amino acids: CASSRTGSGNTIYF. Here the CDR3 DNA reads TGTGCCAGCAGCCGTACAGGGTCCGGAAACACCATATATTTT.